This T cell receptor (beta chain) originates from a study of shared clonotypes between healthy human individuals. This CDR3 has 12 residues. From germline, CDR1 is WSHSY and CDR2 SAAADI. V dropped 8 bases and J dropped 3; count of bases not matched to a gene: 4. As for this clone: Its antigen is not known.

Clones were read by immunoSEQ multiplex PCR, and TCRdb kept only the in-frame ones, dropping some. This sample has about 2.2 million clones; about 93% occur once, and the top ten carry approximately 1.6%. The naive CD8 population came from CD45RO-negative cells selected for CCR7, without terminally differentiated effector memory CD45RA+ cells. The study, taken as a whole, reports: The rarefaction results pointed to incomplete sorted-subset sequencing despite large depth. It was the non-shared clonotypes that had lower generation probabilities than clonotypes shared by all four donors. Depth of sequencing was expected to influence donor clonotype sharing.

This TCR was sampled from a man aged 18 to 30 in good health. Some clones in this sample may be carry-over from other donors' samples. Sequenced input: naive CD8+ T cells from PBMCs. The chain links TRBV10-2 to TRBJ2-7, with 7 bases aligning to TRBD2. CDR3 in DNA: TGCGCCAGCTGCCAGCGGGGCTACGAGCAGTACTTC. It translates to CASCQRGYEQYF.